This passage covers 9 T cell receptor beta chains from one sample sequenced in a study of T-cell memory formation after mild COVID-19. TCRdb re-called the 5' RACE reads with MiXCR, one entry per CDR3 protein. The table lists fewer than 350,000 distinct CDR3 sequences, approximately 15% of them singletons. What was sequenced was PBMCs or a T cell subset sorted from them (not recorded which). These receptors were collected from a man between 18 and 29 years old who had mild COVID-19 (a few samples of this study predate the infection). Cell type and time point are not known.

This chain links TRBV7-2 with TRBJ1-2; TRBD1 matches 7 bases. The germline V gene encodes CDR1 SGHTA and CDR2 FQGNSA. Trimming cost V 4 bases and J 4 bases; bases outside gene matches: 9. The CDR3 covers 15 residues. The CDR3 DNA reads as TGTGCCAGCAGCTCTTCGACAGGGAGCTTCTATGGCTACACCTTC. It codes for CASSSSTGSFYGYTF.

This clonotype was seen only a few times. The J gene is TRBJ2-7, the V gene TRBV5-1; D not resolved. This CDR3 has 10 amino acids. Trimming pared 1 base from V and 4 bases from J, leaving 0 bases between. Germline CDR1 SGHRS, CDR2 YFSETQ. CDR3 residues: CASSLYEQYV. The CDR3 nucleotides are TGCGCCAGCAGCTTGTACGAGCAGTACGTC.

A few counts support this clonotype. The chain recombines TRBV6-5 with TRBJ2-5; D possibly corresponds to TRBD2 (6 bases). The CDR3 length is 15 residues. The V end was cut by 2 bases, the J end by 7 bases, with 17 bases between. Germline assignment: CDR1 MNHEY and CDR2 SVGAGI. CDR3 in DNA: TGTGCCAGCAGTTACGCGGGACTCCCTTCCCGGACCCAGTACTTC. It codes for CASSYAGLPSRTQYF.

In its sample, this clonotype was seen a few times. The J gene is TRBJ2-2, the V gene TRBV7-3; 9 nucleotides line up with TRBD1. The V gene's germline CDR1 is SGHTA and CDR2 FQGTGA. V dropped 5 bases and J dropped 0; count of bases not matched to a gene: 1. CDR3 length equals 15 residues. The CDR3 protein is CASSTGGANTGELFF. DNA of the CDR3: TGTGCCAGCAGCACAGGGGGCGCGAACACCGGGGAGCTGTTTTTT.

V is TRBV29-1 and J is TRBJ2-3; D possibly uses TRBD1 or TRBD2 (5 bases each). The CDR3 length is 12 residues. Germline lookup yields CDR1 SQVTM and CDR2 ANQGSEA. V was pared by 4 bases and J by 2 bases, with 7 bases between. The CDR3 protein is CSVAGATDTQYF. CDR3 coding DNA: TGCAGCGTTGCCGGGGCCACAGATACGCAGTATTTT.

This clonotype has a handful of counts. CDR3 residues: CASSLGRGVGTEAFF. The CDR3 DNA sequence: TGTGCCAGCAGCTTAGGCAGGGGGGTAGGCACTGAAGCTTTCTTT. The chain uses TRBV7-9 and TRBJ1-1, with 7 bases matching TRBD1. The CDR3 sequence is 15 residues long. J was trimmed by 4 bases and V by 1 base; bases with no gene match: 6. Germline V CDR1 and CDR2: SEHNR, FQNEAQ (reference sequence).

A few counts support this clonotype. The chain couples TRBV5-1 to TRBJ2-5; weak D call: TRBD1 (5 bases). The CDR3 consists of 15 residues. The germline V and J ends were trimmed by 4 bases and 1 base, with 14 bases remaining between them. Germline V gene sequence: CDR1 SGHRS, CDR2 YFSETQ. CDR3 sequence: CASSRRVTGQETQYF. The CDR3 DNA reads TGCGCCAGCAGCCGCAGGGTGACGGGCCAAGAGACCCAGTACTTC.

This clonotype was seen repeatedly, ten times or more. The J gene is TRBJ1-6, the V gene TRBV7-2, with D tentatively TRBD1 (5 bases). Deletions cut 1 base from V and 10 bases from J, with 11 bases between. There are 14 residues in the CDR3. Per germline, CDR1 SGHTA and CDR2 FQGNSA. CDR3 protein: CASSLGQGGSPLHF. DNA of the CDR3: TGTGCCAGCAGCTTAGGCCAGGGAGGGTCACCCCTCCACTTT.

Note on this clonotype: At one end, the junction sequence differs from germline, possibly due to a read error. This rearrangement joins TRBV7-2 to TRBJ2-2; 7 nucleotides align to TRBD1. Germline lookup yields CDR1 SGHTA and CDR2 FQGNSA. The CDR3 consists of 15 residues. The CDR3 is CASSLGQGDTWELFF. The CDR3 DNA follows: TGTGCCAGCAGCTTAGGACAGGGAGACACCTGGGAGCTGTTTTTT. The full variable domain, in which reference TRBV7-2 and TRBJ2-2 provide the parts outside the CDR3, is GAGVSQSPSNKVTEKGKDVELRCDPISGHTALYWYRQSLGQGLEFLIYFQGNSAPDKSGLPSDRFSAERTGGSVSTLTIQRTQQEDSAVYLCASSLGQGDTWELFFGEGSRLTVL.